This TCR beta chain comes out of a study of CD8 T cells in Susac syndrome. Sequencing of TCR beta was performed on blood CD8+ T cells and on blood CD4+ T cells. FACS enriched CD8+ TEMRA cells, while bulk CD8+ and CD4+ were negatively isolated. Trimming at V came to 2 bases and at J to 4 bases, leaving 10 bases not matched to a gene. The CDR3 extends over 18 amino acids. The V gene's germline CDR1 is SGHVS and CDR2 FQNEAQ. An amount of RNA that ranged from roughly 0.45 to 1 ug was reverse transcribed with random hexamers. The method of amplification for TCR beta CDR3 was immunoSEQ multiplex PCR, covering 54 Vbeta and 13 Jbeta. TCRdb redid the calling of the immunoSEQ multiplex PCR reads with MiXCR, one entry per CDR3 protein. This repertoire shows about 200,000 distinct CDR3 sequences, under 95% found once; its top ten account for around 0.096%.

The chain is built from TRBV7-8 and TRBJ1-5, with 11 bases lining up with TRBD1. This sequence originates from a human donor in good health. Sequenced input: CD4+ T cells from PBMCs. The DNA for the CDR3 is TGTGCCAGCAGCTTAAATAGCTGGACAGGGGGCAGGAATCAGCCCCAGCATTTT. Its translation: CASSLNSWTGGRNQPQHF.